Sequencing of this T cell receptor (beta chain) was carried out in a study of shared clonotypes between healthy human individuals. Findings of the study overall: Only blood underwent sampling, and tissue repertoires likely differ.

The germline CDR1 and CDR2 sequences are GTSNPN and SVGIG (reference sequence). This CDR3 is built from 14 residues. V lost 0 bases and J lost 4, with 11 bases in between. This table comes from immunoSEQ multiplex PCR, and its TCRdb copy is limited to in-frame clones, with some not included. The sample has roughly 2.5 million clones; 85% to 95% are singletons. This clone was seen only once. What it binds is unknown. This TCR derives from a man aged 18-30 years in good health. The sample taken for sequencing was naive CD4+ T cells sorted from blood. The sample's subset: CD45RA+ positively selected. The chain couples TRBV30 to TRBJ2-3; D perhaps matches TRBD2 (6 bases). CDR3 in amino acids: CAWSVGVAADTQYF. The CDR3 DNA follows: TGTGCCTGGAGTGTTGGGGTAGCGGCAGATACGCAGTATTTT.